This T cell receptor (beta chain) came from a study of shared clonotypes between healthy human individuals (dated by TCRdb to the early 2020s). General notes on the study: A few men and a couple of women, aged 18 to 49 years, made up the cohort. To increase sequencing depth and limit assay-specific biases, TCR repertoire library preparation and sequencing were carried out by different laboratories using diverse techniques. Per donor, leukapheresis produced somewhere between about 0.94 and 10 billion PBMCs. For each donor, three plates each were used for CD4 naive and CD4 memory, two plates were used for CD8 naive, and one plate was used for CD8 memory. To estimate repertoire size and how much clonotype sharing occurs between individuals, the study deeply sequenced the blood TCR repertoires of several healthy adults.

TCR CDR3 regions were amplified from genomic DNA by multiplex PCR using the deep immunoSEQ assay. Genomic DNA extracted from each cell subset was distributed evenly over all wells of several immunoSEQ 96-well plates, and each plate served as one replicate. For sorted subsets, 200 to 250 ng genomic DNA, equal to tens of thousands of T cell genomes, was loaded into each replicate PCR. The purified libraries were quantified using a Qubit 3.0 fluorometer, sized with a Bioanalyzer 2100, and then quantified again using the KAPA Library Quantification kit. Every immunoSEQ 96-well plate was sequenced on a dedicated single-read 150-cycle Illumina NextSeq 550 flow cell. Under the source paper's analysis protocol: Because the immunoSEQ output held only junctional sequences and lacked quality scores, the filtering could not match the filtering applied to full-length reads. Sequences were annotated with PyIR, a Python wrapper for IgBLAST v1.9, and V/J genes and CDR3 were assigned using IMGT germline references. Reads with weak V/J assignments (E-value above 1e-6), missing CDR3, stop codons, out-of-frame junctions, or ambiguous translated residues were removed. V3J clonotypes were defined as sequences sharing an identical inferred V gene, J gene, and CDR3 amino acid sequence. The percentage overlap between two repertoires was calculated by dividing the number of shared unique clonotypes by the size of the smaller repertoire. RTK rarefaction, the Chao1 estimator, and Recon v2.1 estimates of unobserved clonotypes were used to assess repertoire richness. Generation probabilities were computed with OLGA for all TCRbeta clonotypes obtained by the gDNA method from four donors. The table comes from immuneACCESS by way of TCRdb, which keeps in-frame sequences with V and J called. Part of the clones is missing from these tables; in studies checked, under half for an unresolved V gene and the rest for unknown reasons. The DNA gave D and trimming, while V, J and clone size come from that table. This sample gives over 2 million clones in total; 92% of them show up just once. Together, the top ten hold 0.37% of the sample.

What the research found in general, with its limitations: Even with the large sequencing depth, rarefaction of the sorted-subset datasets indicated that sequencing was incomplete. Sampling was restricted to blood, and TCR repertoires in tissues likely differ from the TCR repertoires found in blood. Approximately 4.8% of naive CD4, 3.5% of naive CD8, 2.3% of memory CD4, and approximately 0.4% of memory CD8 clonotypes were shared across several donors. Because the study included only a small number of donors, the genetic and exposure-history diversity represented was limited. Clonotypes shared by all four sorted-subset donors showed higher generation probabilities than non-shared clonotypes. Pairwise subsampling led to the expectation that sequencing depth would affect the degree of clonotype sharing among donors. Naive subsets generally had larger estimated clonotype richness than memory subsets.

Healthy HIV-negative adults with no recently reported acute infections or vaccinations were included as donors. All donors were Caucasian adults living in Nashville, Tennessee, USA. CD4+ T cells were enriched by magnetic negative selection, after which naive cells were positively selected on CD45RA and the negative fraction was taken as the memory subset. After blood collection by leukapheresis, PBMCs were isolated using Ficoll-Histopaque density gradient centrifugation and then cryopreserved in the vapor phase of liquid nitrogen. Purity and quantity of every magnetically sorted T cell population were checked by analytical flow cytometry. Each sorted fraction had its genomic DNA isolated and then quantified by UV absorbance on a Nanodrop 2000c. Worth noting for this clone: Its antigen remains undetermined. No base quality information exists; no much larger clone differs at one position.

The germline V gene gives CDR1 as SGDLS and CDR2 as YYNGEE. The CDR3 sequence holds 15 residues, the cysteine and phenylalanine included. The read is trimmed to its CDR3 DNA, 45 bases read in frame from base 1. Trimming takes 1 base off V and 6 bases off J; junction bases not matched to a gene: 6. The rearranged chain carries TRBV9 and TRBJ2-1, with 8 middle bases fitting TRBD2. Sequencing input: naive CD4+ T cells from PBMCs. Interpreted using the paper, the cell subset or site label stands for: CD45RA+ positively selected. The sequence derives from a man aged 18 to 29 in good health. Some clones in this sample may be carry-over from other donors' samples. The CDR3 region reads CASSVSGSGVNEQFF. Here is the DNA: TGTGCCAGCAGCGTATCGGGTAGCGGGGTCAATGAGCAGTTCTTC.